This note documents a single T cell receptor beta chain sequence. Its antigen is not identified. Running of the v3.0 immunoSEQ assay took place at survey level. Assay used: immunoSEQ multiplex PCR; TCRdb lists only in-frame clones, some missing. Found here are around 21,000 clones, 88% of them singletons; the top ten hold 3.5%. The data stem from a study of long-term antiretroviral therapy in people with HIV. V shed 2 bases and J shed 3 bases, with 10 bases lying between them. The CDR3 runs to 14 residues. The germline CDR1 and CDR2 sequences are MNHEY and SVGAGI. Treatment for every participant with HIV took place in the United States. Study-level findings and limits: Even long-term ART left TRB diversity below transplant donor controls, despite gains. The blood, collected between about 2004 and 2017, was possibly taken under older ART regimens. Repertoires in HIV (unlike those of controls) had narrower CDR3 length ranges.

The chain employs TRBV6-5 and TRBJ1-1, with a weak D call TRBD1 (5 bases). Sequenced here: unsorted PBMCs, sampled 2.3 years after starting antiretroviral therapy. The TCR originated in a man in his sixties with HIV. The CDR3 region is CASSYPGRDTEAFF. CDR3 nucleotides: TGTGCCAGCAGTTACCCAGGGCGGGACACTGAAGCTTTCTTT.